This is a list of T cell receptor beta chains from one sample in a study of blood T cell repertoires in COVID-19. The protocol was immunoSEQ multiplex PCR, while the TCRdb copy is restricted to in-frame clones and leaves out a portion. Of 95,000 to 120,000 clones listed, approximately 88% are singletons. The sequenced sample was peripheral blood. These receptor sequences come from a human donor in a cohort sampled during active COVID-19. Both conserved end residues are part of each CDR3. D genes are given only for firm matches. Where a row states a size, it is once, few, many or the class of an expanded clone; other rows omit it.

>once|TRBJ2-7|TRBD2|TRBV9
CASSVSSGKGEQYF
TGTGCCAGCAGCGTTTCCAGCGGGAAGGGCGAGCAGTACTTC
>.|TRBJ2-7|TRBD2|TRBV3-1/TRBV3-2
CASSLTSNSEQYF
TGTGCCAGCAGCCTGACTAGCAACAGCGAGCAGTACTTC
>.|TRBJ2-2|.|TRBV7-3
CASSYNPTGPNTGELFF
TGTGCCAGCAGCTACAACCCAACAGGACCGAACACCGGGGAGCTGTTTTTT
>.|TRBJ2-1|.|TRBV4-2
CASSPPPGRDGLEQFF
TGTGCCAGCAGCCCCCCCCCTGGTAGGGATGGACTTGAGCAGTTCTTC
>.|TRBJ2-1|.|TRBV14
CASRAGGIHNNEQFF
TGTGCCAGCAGGGCTGGGGGGATACATAACAATGAGCAGTTCTTC
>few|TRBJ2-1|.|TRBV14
CASSLSEGYEQFF
TGTGCCAGCAGCCTTTCGGAGGGCTATGAGCAGTTCTTC
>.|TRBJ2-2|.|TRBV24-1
CATSDSTANTGELFF
TGTGCCACCAGTGATAGCACAGCGAACACCGGGGAGCTGTTTTTT
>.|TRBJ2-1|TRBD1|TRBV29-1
CSVEDPNRGSYNEQFF
TGCAGCGTTGAAGATCCGAACAGGGGCTCCTACAATGAGCAGTTCTTC
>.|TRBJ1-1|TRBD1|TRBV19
CASSHGQGVRLATEAFF
TGTGCCAGTAGCCACGGACAGGGGGTTAGACTTGCCACTGAAGCTTTCTTT
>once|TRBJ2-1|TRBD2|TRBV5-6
CASSSLAGLYNEQFF
TGTGCCAGCAGCTCGTTAGCGGGGTTATACAATGAGCAGTTCTTC
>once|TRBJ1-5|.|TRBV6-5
CASTRQDFQPQHF
TGTGCCAGCACCCGCCAGGACTTTCAGCCCCAGCATTTT
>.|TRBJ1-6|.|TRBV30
CAWSDSEGSPLHF
TGTGCCTGGAGTGACTCCGAGGGTTCACCCCTCCACTTT
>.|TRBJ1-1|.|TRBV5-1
CASSLNRRTEAFF
TGCGCCAGCAGCTTAAACAGGAGAACTGAAGCTTTCTTT
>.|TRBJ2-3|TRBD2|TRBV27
CASSSTSGGSTDTQYF
TGTGCCAGCAGTTCGACTAGCGGGGGGAGCACAGATACGCAGTATTTT
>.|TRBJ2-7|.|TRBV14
CASSRLDFPTNYEQYF
TGTGCCAGCAGCCGGCTGGACTTCCCGACCAATTACGAGCAGTACTTC
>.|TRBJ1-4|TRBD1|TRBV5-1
CASSLMGTENEKLFF
TGCGCCAGCAGCTTGATGGGGACAGAAAATGAAAAACTGTTTTTT
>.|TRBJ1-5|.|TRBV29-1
CSVEAPDQPQHF
TGCAGCGTTGAAGCCCCCGATCAGCCCCAGCATTTT
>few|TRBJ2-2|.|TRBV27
CASSLGGPGELFF
TGTGCCAGCAGTTTGGGGGGTCCCGGGGAGCTGTTTTTT
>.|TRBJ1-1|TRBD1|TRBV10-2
CASSGQGQVNTEAFF
TGCGCCAGCAGTGGACAGGGACAAGTTAACACTGAAGCTTTCTTT
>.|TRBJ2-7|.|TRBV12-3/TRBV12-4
CASSPGLRYEQYF
TGTGCCAGCAGCCCTGGACTCCGGTACGAGCAGTACTTC
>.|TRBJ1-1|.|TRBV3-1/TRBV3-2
CASSQGYRPNTEAFF
TGTGCCAGCAGCCAAGGATACAGGCCGAACACTGAAGCTTTCTTT
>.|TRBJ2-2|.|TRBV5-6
CASSLATLFGELFF
TGTGCCAGCAGCTTGGCCACTCTTTTCGGGGAGCTGTTTTTT
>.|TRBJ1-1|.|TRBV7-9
CASSTSGDTGGAFF
TGTGCCAGCAGTACGAGCGGGGACACTGGAGGGGCTTTCTTT
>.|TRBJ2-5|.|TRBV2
CASSGLARETQYF
TGTGCCAGCAGTGGGCTAGCTAGGGAGACCCAGTACTTC
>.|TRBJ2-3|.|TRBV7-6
CASSLSGGADTQYF
TGTGCCAGCAGCTTATCTGGCGGGGCAGATACGCAGTATTTT
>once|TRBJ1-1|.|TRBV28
CASRVSNTEAFF
TGTGCCAGCAGGGTGAGTAATACTGAAGCTTTCTTT
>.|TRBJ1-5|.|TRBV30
CALSGRDNQPQHF
TGTGCCCTAAGTGGCAGGGACAATCAGCCCCAGCATTTT
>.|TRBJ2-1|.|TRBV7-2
CASSSPGVLRPDNEQFF
TGTGCCAGCAGCTCACCAGGGGTTTTGCGACCAGACAATGAGCAGTTCTTC
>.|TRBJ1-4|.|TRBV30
CAWTGRANEKLFF
TGTGCCTGGACGGGTCGCGCTAATGAAAAACTGTTTTTT
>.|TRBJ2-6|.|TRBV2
CASIPPGIAGANVLTF
TGTGCCAGCATTCCCCCGGGGATCGCCGGGGCCAACGTCCTGACTTTC
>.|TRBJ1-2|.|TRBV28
CASSLYGGYYGYTF
TGTGCCAGCAGTTTATATGGGGGGTACTATGGCTACACCTTC
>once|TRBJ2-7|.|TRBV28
CATGLSGGGEQYF
TGTGCCACCGGGCTTTCAGGCGGAGGGGAGCAGTACTTC
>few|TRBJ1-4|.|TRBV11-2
CASRRQEGEKLFF
TGTGCCAGCAGGCGACAGGAAGGAGAAAAACTGTTTTTT
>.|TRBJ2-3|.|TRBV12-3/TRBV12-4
CASLKQGTDTQYF
TGTGCCAGCCTTAAACAGGGCACAGATACGCAGTATTTT
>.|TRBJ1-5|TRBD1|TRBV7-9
CASSRGQAEPQHF
TGTGCCAGCAGTAGAGGACAGGCCGAGCCCCAGCATTTT
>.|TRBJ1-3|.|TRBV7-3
CASSPPDNTIYF
TGTGCCAGCAGCCCCCCAGATAACACCATATATTTT
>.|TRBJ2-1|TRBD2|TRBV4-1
CASSPAGPGTSGGNEQFF
TGCGCCAGCAGCCCGGCTGGCCCCGGGACTAGCGGGGGTAATGAGCAGTTCTTC
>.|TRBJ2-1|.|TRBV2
CASIAEDYNEQFF
TGTGCCAGCATCGCGGAGGATTACAATGAGCAGTTCTTC
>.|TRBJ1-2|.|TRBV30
CAWSNRASYGYTF
TGTGCCTGGAGTAACAGGGCCTCCTATGGCTACACCTTC
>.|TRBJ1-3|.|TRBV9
CASSGHEGDTHTIYF
TGTGCCAGCAGCGGCCATGAGGGGGACACGCACACCATATATTTT
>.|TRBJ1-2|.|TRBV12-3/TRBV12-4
CASSPSRVGYTF
TGTGCCAGCAGTCCCTCCAGGGTGGGCTACACCTTC
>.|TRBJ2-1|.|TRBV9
CASSAPFNEQFF
TGTGCCAGCAGCGCCCCTTTTAATGAGCAGTTCTTC
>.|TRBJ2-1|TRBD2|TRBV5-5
CASSSGTSGAYNEQFF
TGTGCCAGCAGCTCTGGGACTAGCGGGGCGTACAATGAGCAGTTCTTC
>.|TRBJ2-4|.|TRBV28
CASGVLGTKNIQYF
TGTGCCTCCGGGGTGTTAGGGACCAAAAACATTCAGTACTTC
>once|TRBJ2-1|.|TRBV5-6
CASSLDGKQFF
TGTGCCAGCAGCTTGGACGGTAAGCAGTTCTTC
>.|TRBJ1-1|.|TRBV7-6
CASSLEGWTNTEAFF
TGTGCCAGCAGCTTGGAGGGTTGGACGAACACTGAAGCTTTCTTT
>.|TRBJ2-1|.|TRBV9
CASSHQKQGPVYNEQFF
TGTGCCAGCAGCCACCAAAAACAGGGCCCCGTTTACAATGAGCAGTTCTTC
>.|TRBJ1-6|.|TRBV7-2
CASSLKRTGSPLHF
TGTGCCAGCAGCTTAAAACGGACGGGATCACCCCTCCACTTT
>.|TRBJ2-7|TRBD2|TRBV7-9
CASSSTPTSGGSSYEQYF
TGTGCCAGCAGCTCAACCCCTACTAGCGGGGGAAGCTCCTACGAGCAGTACTTC
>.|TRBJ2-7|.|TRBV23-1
CASRTRDSYEQYF
TGCGCCAGCAGGACACGAGACTCCTACGAGCAGTACTTC
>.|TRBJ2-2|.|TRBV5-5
CASSLGQPRELAVNTGELFF
TGTGCCAGCAGCTTGGGTCAGCCGCGTGAGTTAGCGGTGAACACCGGGGAGCTGTTTTTT
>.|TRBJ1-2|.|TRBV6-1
CASSDMDFTGYTF
TGTGCCAGCAGTGACATGGACTTCACCGGCTACACCTTC
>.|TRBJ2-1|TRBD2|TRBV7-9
CASSFLAGDEQFF
TGTGCCAGCAGCTTTCTAGCGGGAGATGAGCAGTTCTTC
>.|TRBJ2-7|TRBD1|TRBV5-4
CASSLQGADEQYF
TGTGCCAGCAGCTTGCAGGGGGCGGACGAGCAGTACTTC
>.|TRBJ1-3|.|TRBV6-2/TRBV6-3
CASSRNSGNTIYF
TGTGCCAGCAGTCGTAACTCTGGAAACACCATATATTTT
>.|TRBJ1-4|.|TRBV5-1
CASRERQTTNEKLFF
TGCGCCAGCAGGGAAAGACAGACAACTAATGAAAAACTGTTTTTT
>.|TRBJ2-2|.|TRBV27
CASSLAQTGELFF
TGTGCCAGCAGTTTGGCTCAAACCGGGGAGCTGTTTTTT
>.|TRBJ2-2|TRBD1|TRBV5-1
CASSRHFGRRDRGETSANTGELFF
TGCGCCAGCAGCCGTCATTTTGGCCGCCGGGACAGGGGTGAGACTAGCGCAAACACCGGGGAGCTGTTTTTT
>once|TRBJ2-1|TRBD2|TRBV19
CASSIPAGVPPEQFF
TGTGCCAGTAGTATCCCAGCGGGAGTCCCCCCTGAGCAGTTCTTC